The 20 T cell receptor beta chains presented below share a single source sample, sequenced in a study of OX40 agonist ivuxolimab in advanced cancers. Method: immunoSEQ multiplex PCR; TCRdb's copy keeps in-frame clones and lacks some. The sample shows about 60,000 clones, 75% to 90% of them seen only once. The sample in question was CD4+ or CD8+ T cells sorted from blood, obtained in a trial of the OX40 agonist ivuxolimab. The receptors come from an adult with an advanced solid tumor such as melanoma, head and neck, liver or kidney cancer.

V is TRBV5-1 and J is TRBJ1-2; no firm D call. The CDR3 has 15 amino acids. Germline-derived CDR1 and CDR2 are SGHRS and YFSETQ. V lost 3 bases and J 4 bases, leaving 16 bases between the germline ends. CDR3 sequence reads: CASSSRRPETYGYTF. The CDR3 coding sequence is TGCGCCAGCAGCTCCCGACGGCCCGAGACCTATGGCTACACCTTC.

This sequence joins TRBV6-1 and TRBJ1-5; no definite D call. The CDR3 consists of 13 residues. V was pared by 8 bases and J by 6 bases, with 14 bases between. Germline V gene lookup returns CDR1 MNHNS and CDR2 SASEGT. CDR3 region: CASLLTVGQPQHF. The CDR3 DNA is TGTGCCAGCCTTCTGACGGTTGGTCAGCCCCAGCATTTT.

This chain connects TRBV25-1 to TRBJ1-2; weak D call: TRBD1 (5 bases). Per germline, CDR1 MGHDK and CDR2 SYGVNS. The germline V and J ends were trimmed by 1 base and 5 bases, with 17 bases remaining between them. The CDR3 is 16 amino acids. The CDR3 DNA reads TGTGCCAGCAGTGAATTGCCGGCAGGGAATAGATATGGCTACACCTTC. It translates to CASSELPAGNRYGYTF.

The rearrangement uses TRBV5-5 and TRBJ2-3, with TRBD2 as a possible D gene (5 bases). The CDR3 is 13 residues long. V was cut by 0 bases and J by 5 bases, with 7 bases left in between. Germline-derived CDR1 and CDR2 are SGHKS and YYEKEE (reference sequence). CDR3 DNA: TGTGCCAGCAGCTTGGTGGCGGGAGATACGCAGTATTTT. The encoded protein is CASSLVAGDTQYF.

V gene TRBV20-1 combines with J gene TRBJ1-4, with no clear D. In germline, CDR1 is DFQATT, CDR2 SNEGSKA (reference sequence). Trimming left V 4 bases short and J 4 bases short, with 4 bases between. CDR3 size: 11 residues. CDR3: CSATDNEKLFF. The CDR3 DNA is TGCAGTGCTACGGATAATGAAAAACTGTTTTTT.

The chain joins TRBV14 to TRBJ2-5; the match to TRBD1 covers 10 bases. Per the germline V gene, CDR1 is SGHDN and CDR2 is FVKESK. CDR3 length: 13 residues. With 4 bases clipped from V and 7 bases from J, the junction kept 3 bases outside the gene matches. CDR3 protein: CASSRGQGLTQYF. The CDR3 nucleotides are TGTGCCAGCAGCCGGGGACAGGGGTTGACCCAGTACTTC.

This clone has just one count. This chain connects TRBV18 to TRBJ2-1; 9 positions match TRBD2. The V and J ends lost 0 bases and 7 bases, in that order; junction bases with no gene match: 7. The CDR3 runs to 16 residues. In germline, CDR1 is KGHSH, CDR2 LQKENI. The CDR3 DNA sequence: TGTGCCAGCTCACCACCGCCTAGCGGGATATGGAATGAGCAGTTCTTC. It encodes CASSPPPSGIWNEQFF.

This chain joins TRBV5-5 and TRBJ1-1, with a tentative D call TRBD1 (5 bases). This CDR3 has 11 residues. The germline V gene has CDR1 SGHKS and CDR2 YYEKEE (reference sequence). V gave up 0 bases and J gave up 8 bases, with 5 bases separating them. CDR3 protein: CASSLGQEAFF. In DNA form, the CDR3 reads TGTGCCAGCAGCTTGGGACAGGAAGCTTTCTTT.

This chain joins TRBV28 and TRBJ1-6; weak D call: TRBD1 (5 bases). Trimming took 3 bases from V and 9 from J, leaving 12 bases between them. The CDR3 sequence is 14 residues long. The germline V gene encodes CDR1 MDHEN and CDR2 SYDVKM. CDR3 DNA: TGTGCCAGCAGTTTCGGGGGGGACCCTTCACCCCTCCACTTT. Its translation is CASSFGGDPSPLHF.

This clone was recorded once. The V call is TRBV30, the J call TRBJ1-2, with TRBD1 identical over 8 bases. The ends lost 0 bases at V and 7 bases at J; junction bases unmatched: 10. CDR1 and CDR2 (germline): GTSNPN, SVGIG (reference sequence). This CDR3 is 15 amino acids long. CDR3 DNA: TGTGCCTGGAGTGTACGAAGGACAGGGTGGGGTGGCTACACCTTC. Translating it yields CAWSVRRTGWGGYTF.

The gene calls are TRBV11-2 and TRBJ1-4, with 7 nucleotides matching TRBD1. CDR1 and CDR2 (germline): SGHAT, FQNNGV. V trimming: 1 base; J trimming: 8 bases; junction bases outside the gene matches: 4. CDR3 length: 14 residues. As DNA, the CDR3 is TGTGCCAGCAGCTTAGGAGGGGGCGGAGAAAAACTGTTTTTT. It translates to CASSLGGGGEKLFF.

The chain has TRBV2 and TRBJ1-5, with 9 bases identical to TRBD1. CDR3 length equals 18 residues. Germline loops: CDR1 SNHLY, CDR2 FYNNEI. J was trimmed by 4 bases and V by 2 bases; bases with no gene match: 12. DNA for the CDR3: TGTGCCAGCAGTGAATATTTTAGTGGGACAGGGTCGAATCAGCCCCAGCATTTT. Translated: CASSEYFSGTGSNQPQHF.

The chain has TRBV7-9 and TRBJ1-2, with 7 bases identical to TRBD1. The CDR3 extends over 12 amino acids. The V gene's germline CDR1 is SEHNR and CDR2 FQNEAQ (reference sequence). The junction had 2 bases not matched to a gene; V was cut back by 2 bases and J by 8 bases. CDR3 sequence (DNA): TGTGCCAGCAGCTTAAAACAGGGGGGCTACACCTTC. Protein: CASSLKQGGYTF.

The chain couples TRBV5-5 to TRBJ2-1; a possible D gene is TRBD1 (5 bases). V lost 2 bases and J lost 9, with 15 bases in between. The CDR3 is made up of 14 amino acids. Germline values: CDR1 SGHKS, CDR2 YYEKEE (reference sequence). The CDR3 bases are TGTGCCAGCAGCTTTATTCGACAGTACGGTGAGCAGTTCTTC. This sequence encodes CASSFIRQYGEQFF.

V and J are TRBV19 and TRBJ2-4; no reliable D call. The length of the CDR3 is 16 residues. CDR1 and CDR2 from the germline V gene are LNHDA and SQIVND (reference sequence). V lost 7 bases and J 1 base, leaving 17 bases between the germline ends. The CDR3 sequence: CASTTGGVSAKNIQYF. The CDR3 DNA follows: TGTGCCAGTACCACGGGTGGGGTATCGGCCAAAAACATTCAGTACTTC.

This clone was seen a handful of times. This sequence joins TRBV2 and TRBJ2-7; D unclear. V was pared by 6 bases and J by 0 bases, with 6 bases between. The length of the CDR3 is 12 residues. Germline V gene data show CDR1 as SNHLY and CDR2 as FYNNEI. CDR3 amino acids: CASRGNSYEQYF. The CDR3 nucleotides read TGTGCCAGCAGAGGCAACTCCTACGAGCAGTACTTC.

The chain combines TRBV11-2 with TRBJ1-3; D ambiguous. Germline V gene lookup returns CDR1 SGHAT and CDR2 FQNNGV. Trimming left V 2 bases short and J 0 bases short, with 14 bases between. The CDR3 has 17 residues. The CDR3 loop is CASSLPPRRHSGNTIYF. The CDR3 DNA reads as TGTGCCAGCAGCTTACCCCCGAGACGGCACTCTGGAAACACCATATATTTT.

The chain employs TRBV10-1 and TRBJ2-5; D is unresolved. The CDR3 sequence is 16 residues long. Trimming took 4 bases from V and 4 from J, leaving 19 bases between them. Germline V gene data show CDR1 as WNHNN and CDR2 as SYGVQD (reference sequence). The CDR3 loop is CASSASIFGRRETQYF. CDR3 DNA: TGCGCCAGCAGTGCCTCCATTTTCGGTCGGAGAGAGACCCAGTACTTC.

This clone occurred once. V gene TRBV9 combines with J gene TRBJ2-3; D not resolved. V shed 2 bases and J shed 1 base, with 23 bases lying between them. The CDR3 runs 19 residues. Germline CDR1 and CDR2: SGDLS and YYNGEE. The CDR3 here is CASSVRRVTPLGGTDTQYF. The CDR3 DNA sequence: TGTGCCAGCAGCGTCCGCCGGGTCACACCCCTTGGGGGCACAGATACGCAGTATTTT.

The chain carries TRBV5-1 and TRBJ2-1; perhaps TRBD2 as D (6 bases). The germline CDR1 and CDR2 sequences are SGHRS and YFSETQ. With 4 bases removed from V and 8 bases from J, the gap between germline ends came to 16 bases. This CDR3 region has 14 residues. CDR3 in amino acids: CASSPYAGTHEQFF. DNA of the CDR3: TGCGCCAGCAGCCCGTACGCGGGAACCCATGAGCAGTTCTTC.